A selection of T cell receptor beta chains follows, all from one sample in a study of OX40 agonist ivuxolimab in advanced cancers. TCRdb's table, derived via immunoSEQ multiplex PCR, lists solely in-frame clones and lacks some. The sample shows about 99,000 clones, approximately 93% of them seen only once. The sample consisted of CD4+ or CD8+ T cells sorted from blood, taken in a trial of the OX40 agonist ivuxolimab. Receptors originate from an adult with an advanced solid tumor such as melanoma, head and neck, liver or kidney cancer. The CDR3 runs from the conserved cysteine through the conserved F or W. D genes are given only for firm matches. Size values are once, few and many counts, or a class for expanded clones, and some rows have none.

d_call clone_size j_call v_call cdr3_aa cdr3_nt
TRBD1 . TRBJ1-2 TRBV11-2 CASSSYRDREDYGYTF TGTGCCAGCAGCTCTTACCGGGACAGGGAAGACTATGGCTACACCTTC
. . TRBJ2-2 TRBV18 CASSQIPINTGELFF TGTGCCAGCTCACAAATACCGATTAACACCGGGGAGCTGTTTTTT
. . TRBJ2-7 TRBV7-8 CASSLAGYSYEQYF TGTGCCAGCAGCTTGGCAGGGTACTCCTACGAGCAGTACTTC
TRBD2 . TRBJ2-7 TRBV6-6 CASRDRLAGYLGEQYF TGTGCCAGCAGAGACCGACTAGCGGGATATTTGGGCGAGCAGTACTTC
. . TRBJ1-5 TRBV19 CASSIGWAGDQPQHF TGTGCCAGTAGTATAGGGTGGGCAGGGGATCAGCCCCAGCATTTT
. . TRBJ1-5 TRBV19 CASSVQEYSNQPQHF TGTGCCAGTAGTGTACAGGAGTATAGCAATCAGCCCCAGCATTTT
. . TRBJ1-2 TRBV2 CASSYIKTLRGYTF TGTGCCAGCAGTTATATTAAGACGTTGCGAGGCTACACCTTC
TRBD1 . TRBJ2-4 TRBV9 CASSVVGTGGRNIQYF TGTGCCAGCAGCGTAGTTGGGACAGGGGGTCGGAACATTCAGTACTTC
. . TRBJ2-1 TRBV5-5 CASSFGWDEQFF TGTGCCAGCAGCTTCGGTTGGGATGAGCAGTTCTTC
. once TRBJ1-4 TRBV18 CASSPPNGQGPTNEKLFF TGTGCCAGCTCACCACCGAACGGCCAGGGACCAACTAATGAAAAACTGTTTTTT
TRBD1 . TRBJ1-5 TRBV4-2 CASSQDVGQYNQPQHF TGTGCCAGCAGCCAAGATGTGGGACAGTACAATCAGCCCCAGCATTTT
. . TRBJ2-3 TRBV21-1 CAGPYTQYF TGTGCCGGGCCATATACGCAGTATTTT
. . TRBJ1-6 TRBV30 CAWSVTRNNSPLHF TGTGCCTGGAGTGTAACACGAAATAATTCACCCCTCCACTTT
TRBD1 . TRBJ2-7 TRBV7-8 CASSFRQGPYEQYF TGTGCCAGCAGCTTTCGACAGGGGCCCTACGAGCAGTACTTC
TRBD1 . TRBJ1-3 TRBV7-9 CASSRAPGQESGNTIYF TGTGCCAGCAGTCGGGCCCCTGGACAGGAGTCTGGAAACACCATATATTTT
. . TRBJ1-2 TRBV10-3 CAISVQGGGGYTF TGTGCCATCAGTGTTCAGGGTGGCGGTGGCTACACCTTC
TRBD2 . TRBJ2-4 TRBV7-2 CASSLASGVAKNIQYF TGTGCCAGCAGCTTAGCTAGCGGGGTAGCCAAAAACATTCAGTACTTC
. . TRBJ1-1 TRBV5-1 CASSWRGDMNTEAFF TGCGCCAGCAGCTGGAGGGGGGATATGAACACTGAAGCTTTCTTT
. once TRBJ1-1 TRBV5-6 CASSSIIRPNTEAFF TGTGCCAGCAGCTCCATCATCCGCCCGAACACTGAAGCTTTCTTT
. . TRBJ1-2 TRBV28 CASSQGYGYTF TGTGCCAGCAGTCAGGGTTATGGCTACACCTTC
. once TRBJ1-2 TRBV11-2 CASSTSAGDYGYTF TGTGCCAGCAGCACCTCCGCCGGGGACTATGGCTACACCTTC
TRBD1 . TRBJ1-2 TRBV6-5 CASRLGQGFGYTF TGTGCCAGCAGATTGGGACAGGGGTTTGGCTACACCTTC
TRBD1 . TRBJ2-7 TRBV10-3 CAIRGQGSYEQYF TGTGCCATCAGGGGACAGGGTTCCTACGAGCAGTACTTC
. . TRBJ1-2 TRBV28 CASSLSGKGYTF TGTGCCAGCAGTTTATCGGGGAAAGGCTACACCTTC
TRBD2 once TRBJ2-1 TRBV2 CASSVLAGLPYNEQFF TGTGCCAGCAGTGTCCTAGCGGGACTACCCTACAATGAGCAGTTCTTC
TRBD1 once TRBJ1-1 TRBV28 CASSLGGTGPNTEAFF TGTGCCAGCAGTTTAGGCGGGACAGGGCCGAACACTGAAGCTTTCTTT
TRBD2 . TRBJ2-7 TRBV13 CASSLSSGSLGEQYF TGTGCCAGCAGCTTAAGTAGCGGGAGCTTGGGCGAGCAGTACTTC
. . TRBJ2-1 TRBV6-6 CASSYPGLYNEQFF TGTGCCAGCAGTTATCCGGGACTCTACAATGAGCAGTTCTTC
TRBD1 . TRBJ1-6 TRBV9 CASSVEGARNSPLHF TGTGCCAGCAGCGTAGAGGGGGCACGTAATTCACCCCTCCACTTT
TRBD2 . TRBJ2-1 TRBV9 CASSVEGLGFSEQFF TGTGCCAGCAGCGTAGAGGGACTAGGATTCAGCGAGCAGTTCTTC
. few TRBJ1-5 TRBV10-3 CAISEGIDQPQHF TGTGCCATCAGTGAGGGGATCGATCAGCCCCAGCATTTT
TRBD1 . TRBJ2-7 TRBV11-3 CASSPGTGVSHEQYF TGTGCCAGCAGCCCCGGGACAGGGGTTTCCCACGAGCAGTACTTC
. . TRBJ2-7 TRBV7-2 CASSLNPGQFPYEQYF TGTGCCAGCAGCTTAAATCCGGGACAATTTCCCTACGAGCAGTACTTC
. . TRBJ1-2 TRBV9 CASSSGTNYGYTF TGTGCCAGCAGCTCCGGGACAAACTATGGCTACACCTTC
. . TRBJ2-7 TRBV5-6 CASSLRLRSSYEQYF TGTGCCAGCAGCTTGAGGCTACGGAGCTCCTACGAGCAGTACTTC
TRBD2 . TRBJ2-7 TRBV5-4 CASSSGRDSHSYEQYF TGTGCCAGCAGCTCCGGGAGGGACTCCCACTCCTACGAGCAGTACTTC
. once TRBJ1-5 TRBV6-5 CASSYKWSNQPQHF TGTGCCAGCAGTTACAAATGGAGCAATCAGCCCCAGCATTTT
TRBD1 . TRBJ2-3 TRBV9 CASSVGGTVGADTQYF TGTGCCAGCAGCGTAGGGGGGACAGTAGGAGCAGATACGCAGTATTTT
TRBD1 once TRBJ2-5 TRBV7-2 CASSFRYGTGGETQYF TGTGCCAGCAGCTTTCGGTACGGGACAGGCGGAGAGACCCAGTACTTC
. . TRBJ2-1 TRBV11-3 CASSPRLSSYNEQFF TGTGCCAGCAGCCCTCGATTGAGCTCCTACAATGAGCAGTTCTTC
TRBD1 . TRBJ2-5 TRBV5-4 CASSLGRGQETQYF TGTGCCAGCAGCTTGGGCAGGGGGCAAGAGACCCAGTACTTC
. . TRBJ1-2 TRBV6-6 CASGPGIAWGYTF TGTGCCAGCGGCCCGGGAATCGCGTGGGGCTACACCTTC
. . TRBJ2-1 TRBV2 CASSVGQIPNEQFF TGTGCCAGCAGTGTAGGCCAGATTCCCAATGAGCAGTTCTTC
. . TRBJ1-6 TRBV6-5 CASSYSGGQNSPLHF TGTGCCAGCAGTTACTCGGGGGGTCAGAATTCACCCCTCCACTTT
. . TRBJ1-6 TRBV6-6 CASSYDFFKPGPLHF TGTGCCAGCAGTTATGACTTTTTTAAACCGGGGCCCCTCCACTTT
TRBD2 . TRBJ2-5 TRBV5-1 CASSHSRGGAEETQYF TGCGCCAGCAGCCACTCGCGCGGGGGGGCGGAGGAGACCCAGTACTTC